This T cell receptor (beta chain) was obtained from a study of identical twins. Study-wide results and caveats: Models underestimated TCR alpha sharing (out-of-frame) in monozygotic twins.

Each CDR3 protein gets one entry after TCRdb re-called the 5' RACE reads with MiXCR. The sample has hundreds of thousands of distinct CDR3 sequences, about 20% seen once; the top ten hold about an eighth. This clonotype was picked up many times. What it binds is unknown. Germline CDR1 and CDR2: ENHRY and SYGVKD. The V end lost 4 bases, the J end lost 10 bases, and 14 bases lay between the germline ends. This CDR3 has 13 amino acids. This sample also belongs to another study, concerning T cells expressing NK-cell markers. That investigation notes: Expanded NKG2C+ T cell clones were not confirmed as HCMV-specific.

This chain uses TRBV10-3 with TRBJ2-1; D might be TRBD1 (6 bases). The sample was PBMCs. The TCR was taken from a woman younger than 30 in good health. The CDR3 DNA sequence: TGTGCCATCAGTGGACAGGCCTCCTCGGAGCAGTTCTTC. Translated, it gives CAISGQASSEQFF.